The 10 T cell receptor beta chains below all came from one sample that was sequenced in a study of CD8 T cells in ankylosing spondylitis. Study-level results: Blood from ankylosing spondylitis patients appeared to carry a characteristic roughly 8-variant TCR beta motif.

A single record per CDR3 protein comes from TCRdb applying MiXCR to the 5' RACE reads. The table records over 400,000 distinct CDR3 sequences, roughly 26% of them present only once. Their antigens are not known. The sample consisted of blood, either unsorted or a sorted T cell fraction (not recorded which). Receptor source: a male donor with ankylosing spondylitis.

This clonotype was seen only a few times. This sequence joins TRBV4-1 and TRBJ1-3; 8 bases are shared with TRBD1. The ends lost 3 bases at V and 9 bases at J; junction bases unmatched: 10. The CDR3 has 15 amino acids. CDR1 is MGHRA, CDR2 YSYEKL, per germline. CDR3 coding DNA: TGCGCCAGCAGCCAGGAAGGACAGGGAGATGTCACCATATATTTT. It translates to CASSQEGQGDVTIYF.

This clonotype was observed many times. In DNA form, the CDR3 reads TGCGCCAGCAGTGAGTTGCGTGGGGCAGATACGCAGTATTTT. Encoded protein: CASSELRGADTQYF. This chain connects TRBV10-1 to TRBJ2-3; D is ambiguous. This CDR3 has 14 residues. Germline V CDR1 and CDR2: WNHNN, SYGVQD (reference sequence). V gave up 1 base and J gave up 4 bases, with 9 bases separating them.

V is TRBV20-1 and J is TRBJ2-5; 8 bases line up with TRBD2. After removal of 3 bases from V and 2 bases from J, the junction contained 5 bases not matched to a gene. Germline V CDR1 and CDR2: DFQATT, SNEGSKA (reference sequence). The CDR3 is 14 residues long. The chain's CDR3 is CSARSAGGQETQYF. The CDR3, as DNA: TGCAGTGCTAGGTCCGCGGGAGGACAAGAGACCCAGTACTTC.

The rearrangement joins TRBV11-2 to TRBJ2-3; weak D call: TRBD2 (5 bases). The V and J ends lost 4 bases and 2 bases respectively, with 16 bases between them. The germline V gene encodes CDR1 SGHAT and CDR2 FQNNGV. The CDR3 has 16 residues. The CDR3 spells CASSSLAERATDTQYF. As DNA, the CDR3 is TGTGCCAGCAGCTCTCTAGCAGAGAGGGCCACAGATACGCAGTATTTT.

The chain is built from TRBV11-2 and TRBJ2-2; D unresolved. The CDR3 has 16 residues. V gave up 5 bases and J gave up 4 bases, with 17 bases separating them. The germline V gene has CDR1 SGHAT and CDR2 FQNNGV. The CDR3 DNA reads TGTGCCAGCAGCCCGACCCAGCGAGCTGGCACCGGGGAGCTGTTTTTT. This sequence encodes CASSPTQRAGTGELFF. Drawing the rest from reference TRBV11-2 and TRBJ2-2, the complete variable domain is EAGVAQSPRYKIIEKRQSVAFWCNPISGHATLYWYQQILGQGPKLLIQFQNNGVVDDSQLPKDRFSAERLKGVDSTLKIQPAKLEDSAVYLCASSPTQRAGTGELFFGEGSRLTVL.

This clonotype was counted between two and nine times. This rearrangement joins TRBV20-1 to TRBJ1-1, with D hard to call. The CDR3 has 14 residues. Trimming left V 0 bases short and J 0 bases short, with 8 bases between. The V gene's germline CDR1 is DFQATT and CDR2 SNEGSKA (reference sequence). Here the CDR3 reads CSARDRGLNTEAFF. CDR3 nucleotides: TGCAGTGCTAGAGATCGGGGTCTGAACACTGAAGCTTTCTTT.

The V call is TRBV4-1, the J call TRBJ2-1, with 16 bases identical to TRBD2. The germline V gene has CDR1 MGHRA and CDR2 YSYEKL. Unmatched junction bases numbered 10, after V lost 3 bases and J lost 8 bases. The CDR3 length is 18 residues. The CDR3 DNA follows: TGCGCCAGCAGCCAGGGACCCGGGACTAGCGGGAGGGGCTATGAGCAGTTCTTC. Encoded protein: CASSQGPGTSGRGYEQFF.

The sample holds a few counts of this clonotype. This chain uses TRBV7-2 with TRBJ2-3; TRBD2 aligns across 11 bases. The CDR3 contains 15 residues. The V gene's germline CDR1 is SGHTA and CDR2 FQGNSA. With V trimmed by 5 bases and J by 7 bases, 8 bases remained unmatched. CDR3 DNA sequence: TGTGCCAGCAGCCCCGGGCTAGCGGGAGGACATACGCAGTATTTT. Protein sequence: CASSPGLAGGHTQYF.

The chain links TRBV20-1 to TRBJ2-3, with TRBD2 matching over 11 bases. This CDR3 is 17 amino acids long. V was pared by 6 bases and J by 0 bases, with 11 bases of the junction left unmatched. Germline CDR1 is DFQATT and CDR2 is SNEGSKA (reference sequence). As DNA, the CDR3 is TGCAGTGCATCCGGGACTAGCGGCACTTCTAGCACAGATACGCAGTATTTT. It encodes CSASGTSGTSSTDTQYF.

The rearrangement uses TRBV19 and TRBJ2-2, with a possible D match to TRBD1 (6 bases). V was clipped by 2 bases and J by 4 bases, with 11 bases between them. CDR1 LNHDA and CDR2 SQIVND come from the germline V gene (reference sequence). This CDR3 is built from 15 residues. The CDR3 region is CASSINRASTGELFF. The CDR3 coding sequence is TGTGCCAGTAGTATAAACAGGGCGAGCACCGGGGAGCTGTTTTTT.